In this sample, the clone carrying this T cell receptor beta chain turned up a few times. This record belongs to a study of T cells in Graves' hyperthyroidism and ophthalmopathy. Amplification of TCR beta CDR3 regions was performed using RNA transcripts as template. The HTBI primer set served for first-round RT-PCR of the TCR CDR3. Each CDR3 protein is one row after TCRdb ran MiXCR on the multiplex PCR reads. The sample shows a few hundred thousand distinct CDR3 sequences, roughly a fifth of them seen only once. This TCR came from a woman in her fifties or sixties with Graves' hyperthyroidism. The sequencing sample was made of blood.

Here the CDR3 reads CASSQYASATQETQYF. In DNA, the CDR3 is TGTGCCAGCAGCCAGTATGCTAGCGCCACTCAAGAGACCCAGTACTTC. The gene calls are TRBV4-2 and TRBJ2-5, with a weak D call TRBD2 (6 bases). Looked up from germline, CDR1 is LGHNA and CDR2 is YNFKEQ. CDR3 length: 16 residues. V lost 3 bases and J lost 2, with 16 bases in between.